This T cell receptor beta chain was captured in a study of blood T cell repertoires in COVID-19 (dated by TCRdb to the early 2020s). The study in broad terms: The collaborator samples originated in the United States, Italy and Spain and spanned the acute and convalescent phases of COVID-19. The prospective study material was composed of cDNA or gDNA derived from T cells, B-cell-depleted T cells, or PBMCs. The dataset comprised deeply sampled blood TCRbeta repertoires from subjects exposed to, actively infected with, or recovered from COVID-19. The repertoires were released in a freely available public database intended as a resource for research on the immune response to SARS-CoV-2. Samples came from the ongoing ImmuneRACE study (first 160 participants) plus 1,254 subjects from 6 global collaborators. Sample metadata almost always included a de-identified subject ID, COVID-19 status, age in years and sex. Where HLA class I and class II types were available, the types were taken from metadata supplied by the sample provider, not from assay-based typing. Paper-wide results and their limitations: How much clinical and demographic metadata was included differed by source and by participant, and the metadata was provided uncurated.

Samples from volunteer blood donors who had recovered from COVID-19 were contributed by a second Seattle source. The collaborating institutions used their own protocols to collect whole blood in K2EDTA tubes. For TCRbeta analysis, collaborators shipped samples as frozen whole blood, isolated PBMCs, or DNA extracted from either of those sample types. TCRbeta CDR3 regions were amplified from genomic DNA by means of the immunoSEQ Assay, a bias-controlled multiplex PCR. In the authors' own workflow: The number of nucleated cells in each sample was estimated from the amplification of reference gene primers within the assay. To quantify the absolute abundance of each unique TCRbeta CDR3 rearrangement, sequence reads were collapsed and filtered. Productive Simpson clonality was computed per sample as the square root of Simpson's diversity index over productive rearrangements. In TCRdb, the immuneACCESS table is reduced to in-frame sequences with V and J assigned. These tables do not hold every clone; where another copy was compared, an unresolved V gene accounts for under half, and the others remain unexplained. V and J calls and clone size are as listed in that table; D and trimming were resolved from the DNA. The sample table holds around 270,000 clones, of which around nine tenths were seen once. Over 7.5% of the sample rests with the top ten.

Trimming costs V 2 bases and J 6 bases, and their ends lie 8 bases apart. The CDR3 covers 12 residues, taking in both the cysteine and the phenylalanine. Only the CDR3 part of the read is kept: 36 bases, read in frame from the first base. Per the germline V gene, MNHEY is the CDR1 and SVGEGT is the CDR2. This clone showed up just a few times. No antigen is known for it. Base qualities were left out, and no much larger clone turns up one base away. This TCR was recovered from a man in his forties or fifties who had recovered from COVID-19. Source material: peripheral blood. The sequence is built from TRBV6-2 or TRBV6-3 and TRBJ2-7; the D gene is possibly TRBD2, with 5 bases matching. CDR3 loop: CASSYGRVEQYF. The sequence in DNA is TGTGCCAGCAGTTACGGGCGGGTCGAGCAGTACTTC.